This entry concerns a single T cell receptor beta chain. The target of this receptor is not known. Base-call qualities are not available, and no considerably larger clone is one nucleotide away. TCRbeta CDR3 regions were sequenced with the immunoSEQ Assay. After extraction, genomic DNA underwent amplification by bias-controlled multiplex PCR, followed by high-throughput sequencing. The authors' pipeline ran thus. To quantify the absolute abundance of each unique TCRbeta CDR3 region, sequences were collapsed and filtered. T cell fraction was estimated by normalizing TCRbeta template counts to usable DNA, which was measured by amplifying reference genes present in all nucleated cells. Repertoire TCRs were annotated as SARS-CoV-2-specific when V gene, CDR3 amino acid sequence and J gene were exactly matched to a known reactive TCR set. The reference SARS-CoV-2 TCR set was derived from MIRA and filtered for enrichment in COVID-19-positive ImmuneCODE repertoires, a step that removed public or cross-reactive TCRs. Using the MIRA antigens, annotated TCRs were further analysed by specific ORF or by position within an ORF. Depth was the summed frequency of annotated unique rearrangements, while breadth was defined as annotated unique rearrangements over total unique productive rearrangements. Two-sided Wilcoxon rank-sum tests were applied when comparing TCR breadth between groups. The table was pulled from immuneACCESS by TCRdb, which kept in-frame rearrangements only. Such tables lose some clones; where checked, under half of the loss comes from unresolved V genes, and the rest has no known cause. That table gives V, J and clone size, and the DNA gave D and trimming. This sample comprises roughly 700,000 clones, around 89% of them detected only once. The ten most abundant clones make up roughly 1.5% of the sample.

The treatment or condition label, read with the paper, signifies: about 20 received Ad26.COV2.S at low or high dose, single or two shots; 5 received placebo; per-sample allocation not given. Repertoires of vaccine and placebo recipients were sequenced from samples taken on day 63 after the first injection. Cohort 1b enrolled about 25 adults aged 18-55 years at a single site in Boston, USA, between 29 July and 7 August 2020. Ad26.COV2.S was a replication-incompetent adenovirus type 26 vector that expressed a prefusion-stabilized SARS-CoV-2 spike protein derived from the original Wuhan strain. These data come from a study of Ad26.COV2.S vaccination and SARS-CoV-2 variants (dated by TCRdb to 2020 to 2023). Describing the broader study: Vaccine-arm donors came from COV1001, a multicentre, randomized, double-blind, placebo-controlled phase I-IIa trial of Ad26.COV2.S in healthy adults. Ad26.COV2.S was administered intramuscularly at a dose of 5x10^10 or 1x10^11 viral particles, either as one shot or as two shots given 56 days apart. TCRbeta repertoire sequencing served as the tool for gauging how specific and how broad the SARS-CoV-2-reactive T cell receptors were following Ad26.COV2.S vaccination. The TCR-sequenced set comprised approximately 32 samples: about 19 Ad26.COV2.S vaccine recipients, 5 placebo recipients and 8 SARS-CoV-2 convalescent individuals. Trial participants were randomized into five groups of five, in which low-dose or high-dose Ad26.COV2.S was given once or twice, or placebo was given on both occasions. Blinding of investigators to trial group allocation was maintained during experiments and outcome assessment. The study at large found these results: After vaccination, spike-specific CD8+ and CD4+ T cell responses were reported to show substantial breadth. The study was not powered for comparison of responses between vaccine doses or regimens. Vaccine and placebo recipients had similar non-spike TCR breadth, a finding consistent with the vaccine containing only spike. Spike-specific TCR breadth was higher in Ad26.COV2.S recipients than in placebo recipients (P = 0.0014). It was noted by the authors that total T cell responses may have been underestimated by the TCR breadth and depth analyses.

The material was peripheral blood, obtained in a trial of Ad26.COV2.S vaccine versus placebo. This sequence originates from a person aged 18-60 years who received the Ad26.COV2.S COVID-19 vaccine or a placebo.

The CDR3 region has the sequence CASSQKPHQPQHF. The DNA sequence reads TGTGCCAGCAGCCAAAAACCTCACCAGCCCCAGCATTTT. The V gene is TRBV3-1 (or the pseudogene TRBV3-2) and the J gene is TRBJ1-5, with no confidently assigned D gene. V loses 2 bases, J loses 7 bases, and the germline ends lie 9 bases apart. CDR1 and CDR2, looked up from the germline V gene (reference sequence), are LGHDT and YNNKEL. Its CDR3 holds 13 amino acids, cysteine through phenylalanine. Of the read, only the CDR3 DNA is kept; its 39 bases are in frame from base 1.